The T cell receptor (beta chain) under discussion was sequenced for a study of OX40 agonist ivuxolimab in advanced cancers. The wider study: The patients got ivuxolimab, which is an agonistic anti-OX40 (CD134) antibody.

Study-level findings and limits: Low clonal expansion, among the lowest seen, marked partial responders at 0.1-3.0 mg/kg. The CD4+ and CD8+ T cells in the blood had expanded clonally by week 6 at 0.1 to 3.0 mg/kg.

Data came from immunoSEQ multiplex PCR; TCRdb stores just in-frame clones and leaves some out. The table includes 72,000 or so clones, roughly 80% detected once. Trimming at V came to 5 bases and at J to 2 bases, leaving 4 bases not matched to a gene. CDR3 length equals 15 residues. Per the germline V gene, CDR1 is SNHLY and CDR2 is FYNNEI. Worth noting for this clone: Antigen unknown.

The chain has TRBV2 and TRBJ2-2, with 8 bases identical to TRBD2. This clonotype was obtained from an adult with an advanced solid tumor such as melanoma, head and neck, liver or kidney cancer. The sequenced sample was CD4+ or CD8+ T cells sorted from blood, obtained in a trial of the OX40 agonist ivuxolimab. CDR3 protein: CASSPSGSNTGELFF. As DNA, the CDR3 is TGTGCCAGCAGTCCCAGCGGGAGCAACACCGGGGAGCTGTTTTTT.